This is a list of T cell receptor beta chains from one sample in a study of cytomegalovirus exposure and HLA in healthy donors. Libraries were prepared by immunoSEQ multiplex PCR; TCRdb keeps only in-frame clonotypes and omits some of them. The sample lists about 120,000 clones, 81% seen once, with around 4.2% in the top ten. The sequenced sample was PBMCs. The receptors were gathered from a woman aged 25 to 39 in good health and CMV-seronegative. Both conserved end residues are part of each CDR3. The D gene is left open where the match is weak. Rows may omit the clone size; those that give it use once, few, many or a size class.

cdr3_nt | cdr3_aa | v_call | d_call | clone_size | j_call
TGTGCCAGCAGCACTAGCGGTAGCTCCTACAATGAGCAGTTCTTC | CASSTSGSSYNEQFF | TRBV27 | TRBD2 | . | TRBJ2-1
TGTGCCAGCAGCCAACAGGAAGGGGGAAAACTGTTTTTT | CASSQQEGGKLFF | TRBV14 | . | . | TRBJ1-4
TGTGCCAGCAGTGACACATGGACAGGGGACGCTGAAGCTTTCTTT | CASSDTWTGDAEAFF | TRBV28 | TRBD1 | . | TRBJ1-1
TGCGCCAGCAGCCTCGGGACAGTGGGGGCCTACGAGCAGTACTTC | CASSLGTVGAYEQYF | TRBV5-1 | TRBD1 | . | TRBJ2-7
TGTGCCAGCAGCCGTACAGGGGAAGGGACGTGGGAGCAGTACTTC | CASSRTGEGTWEQYF | TRBV7-2 | TRBD1 | . | TRBJ2-7
TGTGCCAGCAGCCCCGGGACTAGCGGCCTCGGGGAGCTGTTTTTT | CASSPGTSGLGELFF | TRBV5-4 | TRBD2 | . | TRBJ2-2
TGTGCCAGCAGTCCATTGAACGGCAATGAGCAGTTCTTC | CASSPLNGNEQFF | TRBV28 | . | . | TRBJ2-1
TGTGCCTGGAAAAGGACTAGCGGAACATACAATGAGCAGTTCTTC | CAWKRTSGTYNEQFF | TRBV30 | TRBD2 | . | TRBJ2-1
TGTGCCAGCAGCCAGACAGCCCTCAATCAGCCCCAGCATTTT | CASSQTALNQPQHF | TRBV7-8 | . | . | TRBJ1-5
TGTGCCAGCAGGGACAGCGCCAAATCAGGGTACTTC | CASRDSAKSGYF | TRBV28 | . | . | TRBJ2-5
TGCAGCGGTGGACAGGGGGAAAGTGATGAGCAGTTCTTC | CSGGQGESDEQFF | TRBV29-1 | TRBD1 | . | TRBJ2-1
TGTGCCAGCAGTGAATCCGGGGGAGGGTCCTACGAGCAGTACTTC | CASSESGGGSYEQYF | TRBV2 | TRBD2 | once | TRBJ2-7
TGTGCCAGCAGTGTGGCGGGAGGTCCCTCCTACGAGCAGTACTTC | CASSVAGGPSYEQYF | TRBV6-1 | TRBD2 | . | TRBJ2-7
TGTGCCAGCAGCTTAGCTCGGGGGACCACTGAAGCTTTCTTT | CASSLARGTTEAFF | TRBV7-2 | . | few | TRBJ1-1
TGTGCCAGCAGCTTAGATACGGGGAACACCGGGGAGCTGTTTTTT | CASSLDTGNTGELFF | TRBV11-2 | . | . | TRBJ2-2
TGTGCCAGCAGCCGAGGACTACTAGCGGGGTCCACTGAGCAGTTCTTC | CASSRGLLAGSTEQFF | TRBV5-8 | TRBD2 | . | TRBJ2-1
TGTGCCAGCACCTTGGACAGGGAAGCTGATGGCTACACCTTC | CASTLDREADGYTF | TRBV28 | TRBD1 | . | TRBJ1-2
TGTGCCTGGAGTGTACGCAGGGAAGTAAGCAATGAGCAGTTCTTC | CAWSVRREVSNEQFF | TRBV30 | . | . | TRBJ2-1
TGTGCCTGGAGTGTTGGCAGGGCTGTGGAAAAACTGTTTTTT | CAWSVGRAVEKLFF | TRBV30 | . | . | TRBJ1-4
TGTGCCAGCAGTCCCCATGGGACAGGGGGATCTTGGAACACTGAAGCTTTCTTT | CASSPHGTGGSWNTEAFF | TRBV27 | TRBD1 | . | TRBJ1-1
TGTGCCAGCAGTCCCCCCTCGTCTGACATTCAGTACTTC | CASSPPSSDIQYF | TRBV28 | . | . | TRBJ2-4
TGTGCCAGCAGCTTAGAGATCGCGGGAGGGCCTTGGGATGAGCAGTTCTTC | CASSLEIAGGPWDEQFF | TRBV7-6 | TRBD2 | . | TRBJ2-1
TGTGCCAGCAGCCGAGCACCGGGACTAGCGGGAGCATCACGGGAGACCCAGTACTTC | CASSRAPGLAGASRETQYF | TRBV27 | TRBD2 | . | TRBJ2-5
TGTGCCAGCAGTTTATATCCCCCGGACTCAATCCTAAACGAGCAGTACTTC | CASSLYPPDSILNEQYF | TRBV27 | . | . | TRBJ2-7
TGTGCCAGCAGATCTGGACTAACCTACGAGCAGTACTTC | CASRSGLTYEQYF | TRBV28 | . | . | TRBJ2-7
TGTGCCAGCAGCGCGGACAGGGGTCAAGAGACCCAGTACTTC | CASSADRGQETQYF | TRBV5-4 | TRBD1 | few | TRBJ2-5
TGTGCCAGCAGGGGACAGGGAACGGCTGAAGCTTTCTTT | CASRGQGTAEAFF | TRBV9 | TRBD1 | . | TRBJ1-1
TGTGCCAGCAGCACTATTGGGCGGGTAGCCTACGAGCAGTACTTC | CASSTIGRVAYEQYF | TRBV21-1 | . | . | TRBJ2-7
TGTGCCTGGAGTGGACAGGGGAAAAGCAATCAGCCCCAGCATTTT | CAWSGQGKSNQPQHF | TRBV30 | TRBD1 | once | TRBJ1-5